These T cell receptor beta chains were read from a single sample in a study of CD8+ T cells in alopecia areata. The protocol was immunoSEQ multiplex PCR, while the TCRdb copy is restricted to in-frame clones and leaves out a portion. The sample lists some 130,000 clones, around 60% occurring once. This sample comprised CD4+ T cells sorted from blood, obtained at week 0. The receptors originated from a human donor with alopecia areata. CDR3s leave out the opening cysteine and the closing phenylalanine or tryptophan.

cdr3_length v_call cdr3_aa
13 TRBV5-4 ASKPGQGRNEKLF
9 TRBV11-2 ASSTAETQY
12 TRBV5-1 ASSLFGENTEAF
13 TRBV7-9 ASSLAGTLGETQY
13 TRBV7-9 ASSLRAINTDTQY
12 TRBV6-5 ASRSGPGADTQY
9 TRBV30 AWSVQGPLF
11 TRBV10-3 AISEGQVGGYT
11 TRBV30 AWSRTDMGPQH
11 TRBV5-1 ASSPDSPGELF
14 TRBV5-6 ASSLSGAGRNTEAF
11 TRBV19 ASSIKGRTEAF
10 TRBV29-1 SVEGVSTEAF
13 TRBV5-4 ASSLAGLAEETQY
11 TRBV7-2 ASSPAGVVEQY
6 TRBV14 AHYEQY
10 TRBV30 AWKGPTLEQY
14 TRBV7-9 ASSLGGWDSSYEQY
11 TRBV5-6 ASSLEVTDTQY
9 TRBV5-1 ASFNTGELF
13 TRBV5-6 ASSLIGRGNTEAF
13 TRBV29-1 SVKKGTGGTYEQY
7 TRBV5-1 ASCCPQH
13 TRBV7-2 ASSPRTGSGNTIY
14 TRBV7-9 ASSFTSGISTDTQY
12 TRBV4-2 ASSRETGSYEQY
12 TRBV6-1 ASRTAGGREKLF
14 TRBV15 ATSRGEGGPVEALH
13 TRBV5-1 ASSLAGDTYNEQF
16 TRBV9 ASSERGQDVMGDSPLH
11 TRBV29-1 SCGVSSYNEQF
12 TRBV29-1 SVESRSGKTEAF
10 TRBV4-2 ASPPVGAGAF
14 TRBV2 ASTSPAGQGPNEQF
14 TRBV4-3 ASSHPTGTGEYEQY